One and the same sample provided the 29 T cell receptor beta chains below, sequenced in a study of cytomegalovirus exposure and HLA in healthy donors. Researchers ran the PCR with 60 Vbeta and 13 Jbeta primers. Method: immunoSEQ multiplex PCR; TCRdb's copy keeps in-frame clones and lacks some. The sample records about 43,000 clones, about 72% being singletons. The sequenced material came from PBMCs. Receptor source: a man aged 25-45 years in good health and CMV-seronegative.

The chain is built from TRBV30 and TRBJ1-2; 9 bases are a match to TRBD1. V lost 0 bases and J lost 3; bases outside the gene matches: 8. The CDR3 runs to 16 residues. Germline loops: CDR1 GTSNPN, CDR2 SVGIG (reference sequence). This chain's CDR3 is CAWSVLGQGGDYGYTF. The CDR3 DNA reads as TGTGCCTGGAGTGTACTGGGACAGGGAGGGGACTATGGCTACACCTTC.

This clone was seen more than once but under ten times. The chain is built from TRBV19 and TRBJ2-7, with unresolved D. The CDR3 runs to 14 residues. Germline V gene sequence: CDR1 LNHDA, CDR2 SQIVND (reference sequence). The V gene lost 2 bases and the J gene lost 4 bases, with 12 bases spanning the gap. The CDR3 DNA sequence: TGTGCCAGTAGTATATCTGGCGGAGAATACGAGCAGTACTTC. Translated, it gives CASSISGGEYEQYF.

Points on this clone: The junction does not match germline at one end; this may be a read error. J is TRBJ2-7 and V is TRBV10-1; D perhaps matches TRBD1 (6 bases). Germline CDR1 and CDR2: WNHNN and SYGVQD (reference sequence). The CDR3 runs to 8 residues. The CDR3 nucleotides are TGCGCCAGCCAGACAGGCCGCTTC. The encoded protein is CASQTGRF.

In this sample, this clone turned up a few times. The chain combines TRBV19 with TRBJ2-7; the D is unclear. CDR1 LNHDA and CDR2 SQIVND come from the germline V gene (reference sequence). V was clipped by 7 bases and J by 4 bases, with 2 bases between them. This CDR3 has 9 residues. DNA of the CDR3: TGTGCCAGTACGTACGAGCAGTACTTC. Translated: CASTYEQYF.

V and J are TRBV23-1 and TRBJ2-3; the match to TRBD2 covers 9 bases. TRBV23-1 counts as an open reading frame of uncertain function. The CDR3 has 15 residues. V gave up 6 bases and J gave up 4 bases; unmatched junction bases: 8. This CDR3 reads CASSPGSGSPDTQYF. Written as DNA, the CDR3 is TGCGCCAGCAGCCCTGGTAGCGGGAGCCCAGATACGCAGTATTTT.

This clone was detected a few times. The gene calls are TRBV10-1 and TRBJ2-3, with D tentatively TRBD2 (6 bases). The CDR3 has 16 residues. V lost 4 bases to trimming and J lost 0 bases, with 14 bases between them. Germline-derived CDR1 and CDR2 are WNHNN and SYGVQD (reference sequence). Here the CDR3 reads CASSGGSGDSTDTQYF. The CDR3 nucleotides read TGCGCCAGCAGTGGGGGTAGCGGAGATAGCACAGATACGCAGTATTTT.

The chain combines TRBV28 with TRBJ1-6; possible D gene TRBD1, 5 bases. The germline CDR1 and CDR2 sequences are MDHEN and SYDVKM. The CDR3 length is 14 residues. V was trimmed by 5 bases and J by 5 bases, leaving 10 bases between them. For the CDR3, the DNA is TGTGCCAGCAGTCGACAGTCCAATAATTCACCCCTCCACTTT. Translating gives CASSRQSNNSPLHF.

The chain combines TRBV18 with TRBJ2-7, with 7 bases lining up with TRBD1. Germline CDR1 KGHSH, CDR2 LQKENI. Trimming cost V 3 bases and J 0 bases; bases outside gene matches: 2. The CDR3 spans 14 residues. The chain's CDR3 is CASSPGTDSYEQYF. In nucleotides, the CDR3 is TGTGCCAGCTCACCCGGGACAGACTCCTACGAGCAGTACTTC.

The genes are TRBV9 and TRBJ2-7; 8 bases align to TRBD1. The V segment lost 5 bases and the J segment 6 bases; nucleotides outside the gene matches: 16. The CDR3 is 16 amino acids. CDR1 SGDLS and CDR2 YYNGEE come from the germline V gene. The CDR3, as DNA: TGTGCCAGCAGTCACGGACAGGGAGCCCCTGGGGTCGAGCAGTACTTC. Encoded protein: CASSHGQGAPGVEQYF.

V is TRBV18 and J is TRBJ2-1; 13 bases fit TRBD2. Per the germline V gene, CDR1 is KGHSH and CDR2 is LQKENI. Trimming removed 0 bases from V and 3 bases from J; junction bases left unmatched: 2. The CDR3 runs 17 residues. The CDR3 DNA reads as TGTGCCAGCTCACCACCGACTAGCGGGAGGCTCTACAATGAGCAGTTCTTC. Translating gives CASSPPTSGRLYNEQFF.

The V gene is TRBV18, the J gene TRBJ2-1; the match to TRBD1 covers 8 bases. Germline CDR1 KGHSH, CDR2 LQKENI. With V trimmed by 2 bases and J by 8 bases, 11 bases remained unmatched. This CDR3 is 16 amino acids long. The CDR3 protein is CASSPDRQGIIDEQFF. CDR3 sequence (DNA): TGTGCCAGCTCACCAGACCGACAGGGGATTATCGATGAGCAGTTCTTC. Drawing the rest from reference TRBV18 and TRBJ2-1, the complete variable domain is NAGVMQNPRHLVRRRGQEARLRCSPMKGHSHVYWYRQLPEEGLKFMVYLQKENIIDESGMPKERFSAEFPKEGPSILRIQQVVRGDSAAYFCASSPDRQGIIDEQFFGPGTRLTVL.

The chain joins TRBV6-1 to TRBJ2-7, with TRBD2 matching over 9 bases. The CDR3 is 15 residues long. The germline V gene has CDR1 MNHNS and CDR2 SASEGT. V shed 7 bases, J shed 5 bases, and the junction held 12 bases outside the gene matches. The CDR3 is CASTGIAGVINEQYF. CDR3 in DNA: TGTGCCAGCACTGGTATAGCGGGAGTTATAAACGAGCAGTACTTC.

This clone is medium-sized within its sample. CDR3 residues: CASSLQGAGGYTF. CDR3 bases: TGTGCCAGCAGTTTACAGGGGGCTGGGGGCTACACCTTC. The chain couples TRBV2 to TRBJ1-2, with 9 bases fitting TRBD1. This CDR3 has 13 residues. Germline CDR1 is SNHLY and CDR2 is FYNNEI. V was clipped by 5 bases and J by 8 bases; unmatched bases: 6.

There are a few counts of this clone. V gene TRBV5-4 combines with J gene TRBJ1-1, with 9 bases fitting TRBD1. V trimming: 3 bases; J trimming: 5 bases; junction bases outside the gene matches: 8. Germline CDR1 and CDR2: SGHNT and YYREEE (reference sequence). This CDR3 is built from 15 residues. The CDR3: CASSWMNRGRTEAFF. The CDR3, as DNA: TGTGCCAGCAGCTGGATGAACAGGGGGCGGACTGAAGCTTTCTTT.

V and J are TRBV28 and TRBJ2-1; tentatively, D is TRBD2 (7 bases). V gave up 8 bases and J gave up 9 bases, with 26 bases separating them. The CDR3 covers 16 residues. CDR1 is MDHEN and CDR2 is SYDVKM in the germline V gene. The CDR3 DNA follows: TGTGCCAGCTCCTCAGGAGGTCTTAGGGGGGGCGGTGAGCAGTTCTTC. Its protein product is CASSSGGLRGGGEQFF.

J is TRBJ2-1 and V is TRBV18; D is undetermined. Germline V gene data show CDR1 as KGHSH and CDR2 as LQKENI. This CDR3 has 13 amino acids. V gave up 3 bases and J gave up 7 bases, with 10 bases separating them. CDR3 sequence reads: CASSPLTENEQFF. CDR3 in DNA: TGTGCCAGCTCACCCCTCACGGAGAATGAGCAGTTCTTC.

V is TRBV7-2 and J is TRBJ2-7, with D perhaps TRBD1 (5 bases). V lost 0 bases, J lost 0 bases, and 6 bases lay in between. Per germline, CDR1 SGHTA and CDR2 FQGNSA. This CDR3 region has 14 residues. Written as DNA, the CDR3 is TGTGCCAGCAGCTTAGCCAGGGACTCCTACGAGCAGTACTTC. Protein product: CASSLARDSYEQYF.

The genes are TRBV7-2 and TRBJ2-2; 16 bases align to TRBD2. CDR3 length: 18 residues. Germline CDR1 reads SGHTA; CDR2 reads FQGNSA. V was pared by 3 bases and J by 4 bases, with 5 bases of the junction left unmatched. CDR3 coding DNA: TGTGCCAGCAGCTTCCCGGGACTAGCGGGAGGGGTCACCGGGGAGCTGTTTTTT. It encodes CASSFPGLAGGVTGELFF.

V gene TRBV9 combines with J gene TRBJ2-5; 13 nucleotides agree with TRBD2. CDR3 length: 16 amino acids. With 1 base clipped from V and 5 bases from J, the junction kept 5 bases outside the gene matches. Per the germline V gene, CDR1 is SGDLS and CDR2 is YYNGEE. CDR3 region: CASSVTSGRARETQYF. CDR3 in DNA: TGTGCCAGCAGCGTAACTAGCGGGAGGGCCCGGGAGACCCAGTACTTC.

The rearrangement uses TRBV6-1 and TRBJ1-5; D is unresolved. The CDR3 has 14 amino acids. The V gene's germline CDR1 is MNHNS and CDR2 SASEGT. Trimming stripped 3 bases from V and 9 bases from J, with 15 bases between. The CDR3 protein is CASSEDSIIAPQHF. DNA of the CDR3: TGTGCCAGCAGTGAGGACTCGATAATCGCGCCCCAGCATTTT.

The rearrangement joins TRBV28 to TRBJ1-3; 7 positions match TRBD1. The CDR3 spans 15 residues. With 5 bases clipped from V and 4 bases from J, the junction kept 8 bases outside the gene matches. Germline CDR1 and CDR2: MDHEN and SYDVKM. CDR3 residues: CASSIQGPIGNTIYF. CDR3 DNA: TGTGCCAGCAGTATACAGGGGCCGATCGGAAACACCATATATTTT.

The V call is TRBV10-3, the J call TRBJ1-2, with 12 positions matching TRBD1. The CDR3 runs to 17 residues. Germline-derived CDR1 and CDR2 are ENHRY and SYGVKD. The J segment lost 0 bases and the V segment lost 5 bases, leaving 7 bases of the junction unmatched. The CDR3 DNA reads TGTGCCATCAGTCCTTCCGGGACAGGGGGCCCTAACTATGGCTACACCTTC. This codes for CAISPSGTGGPNYGYTF.

The chain links TRBV5-5 to TRBJ2-4; D remains unclear. The germline gives CDR1 SGHKS, CDR2 YYEKEE (reference sequence). The V end was cut by 4 bases, the J end by 1 base, with 15 bases between. The CDR3 has 16 amino acids. The CDR3 DNA follows: TGTGCCAGCAGCCCCTTCAACGGAGTGGCCAAAAACATTCAGTACTTC. Translation: CASSPFNGVAKNIQYF.

This clone has just a few counts. The rearrangement links TRBV4-2 to TRBJ1-1; D is ambiguous. The CDR3 loop spans 16 amino acids. Germline V gene lookup returns CDR1 LGHNA and CDR2 YNFKEQ. Deletions cut 0 bases from V and 0 bases from J, with 11 bases between. CDR3 amino acids: CASSQDMAGMNTEAFF. The DNA for the CDR3 is TGTGCCAGCAGCCAAGATATGGCGGGTATGAACACTGAAGCTTTCTTT.

The chain uses TRBV6-1 and TRBJ2-3; 10 nucleotides align to TRBD2. The V gene's germline CDR1 is MNHNS and CDR2 SASEGT. CDR3 length: 15 residues. The V gene end was trimmed by 7 bases and the J gene end by 4 bases; junction bases not matched to a gene: 8. In nucleotides, the CDR3 is TGTGCCAGCACTAGGACTAGCGGATATTCAGATACGCAGTATTTT. Encoded protein: CASTRTSGYSDTQYF.

This clone was detected only a few times. The CDR3 region has the DNA TGTGCCAGCAGTGGCGAGGTAGCGAACTATGGCTACACCTTC. Protein product: CASSGEVANYGYTF. The chain carries TRBV6-1 and TRBJ1-2; D gene ambiguous. Germline-derived CDR1 and CDR2 are MNHNS and SASEGT. The V gene lost 4 bases and the J gene lost 2 bases, with 11 bases spanning the gap. This CDR3 has 14 amino acids.

J is TRBJ2-7 and V is TRBV6-5; 7 bases line up with TRBD1. V was clipped by 5 bases and J by 7 bases; unmatched bases: 11. CDR1 and CDR2 from the germline V gene are MNHEY and SVGAGI. CDR3 length: 14 amino acids. The CDR3 region has the DNA TGTGCCAGCAGTCTAGACCCGACAGGGAGTGAGCAGTACTTC. This sequence encodes CASSLDPTGSEQYF.

Written as DNA, the CDR3 is TGTGCCAGCAGCGGGAAGCTCCGGGACATACACAATGAGCAGTTCTTC. This codes for CASSGKLRDIHNEQFF. This chain connects TRBV9 to TRBJ2-1; D perhaps matches TRBD1 (6 bases). CDR3 length: 16 residues. The germline V gene has CDR1 SGDLS and CDR2 YYNGEE. Deletions cut 3 bases from V and 5 bases from J, with 18 bases between. Filled out from reference TRBV9 and TRBJ2-1, the complete variable domain reads DSGVTQTPKHLITATGQRVTLRCSPRSGDLSVYWYQQSLDQGLQFLIQYYNGEERAKGNILERFSAQQFPDLHSELNLSSLELGDSALYFCASSGKLRDIHNEQFFGPGTRLTVL.

This chain links TRBV5-5 with TRBJ1-5; 11 bases are a match to TRBD1. CDR1 and CDR2 (germline): SGHKS, YYEKEE (reference sequence). CDR3 size: 18 residues. The V and J ends lost 4 bases and 2 bases, in that order; junction bases with no gene match: 11. The CDR3 DNA is TGTGCCAGCAGCCCCCGGGACAGGGGGTCTGGGGGCAATCAGCCCCAGCATTTT. Encoded protein: CASSPRDRGSGGNQPQHF.